These T cell receptor beta chains were read from a single sample in a study of OX40 agonist ivuxolimab in advanced cancers. Measured with immunoSEQ multiplex PCR; TCRdb has only the in-frame clones, and not every one. This table has roughly 90,000 clones, roughly 91% appearing once. Sequenced material: CD4+ or CD8+ T cells sorted from blood, taken in a trial of the OX40 agonist ivuxolimab. These receptors were taken from an adult with an advanced solid tumor such as melanoma, head and neck, liver or kidney cancer. Each CDR3 is given with its conserved first and last residue. The D gene is left open where the match is weak. Some rows mark clone size as missing; the rest say once, few, many or name a class of expanded clone.

>TRBJ2-7|NA|TRBV28|NA
CASNLGDKPQYF
TGTGCCAGCAACCTAGGGGACAAACCGCAGTACTTC
>TRBJ2-1|NA|TRBV5-1|TRBD2
CASRTSGAANEQFF
TGCGCCAGCCGTACTAGCGGGGCCGCGAATGAGCAGTTCTTC
>TRBJ2-5|NA|TRBV5-8|TRBD1
CASSLGTGGTQYF
TGTGCCAGCAGCTTGGGGACAGGGGGGACCCAGTACTTC
>TRBJ2-7|once|TRBV14|TRBD1
CASSRGQDSYEQYF
TGTGCCAGCAGCCGAGGACAGGACTCCTACGAGCAGTACTTC
>TRBJ1-6|few|TRBV2|NA
CASSRAQGTPLHF
TGTGCCAGCAGCAGAGCCCAAGGAACACCCCTCCACTTT
>TRBJ1-5|NA|TRBV6-6|NA
CASSYLGGGQPQHF
TGTGCCAGCAGTTACTTGGGGGGGGGACAGCCCCAGCATTTT
>TRBJ2-7|NA|TRBV5-1|TRBD2
CASSRLGGYEQYF
TGCGCCAGCAGCCGACTCGGGGGGTACGAGCAGTACTTC
>TRBJ2-2|once|TRBV30|TRBD2
CAWSRIAGSGELFF
TGTGCCTGGAGTAGGATAGCGGGATCCGGGGAGCTGTTTTTT
>TRBJ2-3|NA|TRBV28|TRBD2
CASGGVASTDTQYF
TGTGCCAGCGGGGGGGTGGCCAGCACAGATACGCAGTATTTT
>TRBJ1-2|NA|TRBV28|NA
CAILLANYGYTF
TGTGCCATTCTACTAGCTAACTATGGCTACACCTTC
>TRBJ2-7|NA|TRBV6-1|NA
CASSVSPWAYEQYF
TGTGCCAGCAGTGTTTCTCCGTGGGCCTACGAGCAGTACTTC
>TRBJ2-5|NA|TRBV10-3|TRBD2
CAISTGTSGTQETQYF
TGTGCCATCAGTACCGGGACTAGCGGAACTCAAGAGACCCAGTACTTC